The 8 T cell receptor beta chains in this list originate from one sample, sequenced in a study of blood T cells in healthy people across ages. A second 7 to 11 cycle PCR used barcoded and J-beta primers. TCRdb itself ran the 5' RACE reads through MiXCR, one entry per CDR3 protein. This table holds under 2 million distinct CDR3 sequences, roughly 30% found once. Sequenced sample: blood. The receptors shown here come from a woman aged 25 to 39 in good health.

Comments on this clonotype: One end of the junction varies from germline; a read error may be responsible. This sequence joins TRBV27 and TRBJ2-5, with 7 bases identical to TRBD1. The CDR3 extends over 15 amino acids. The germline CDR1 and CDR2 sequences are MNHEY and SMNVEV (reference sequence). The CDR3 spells CASSLQGGVSETQYF. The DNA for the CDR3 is TGTGCCAGCAGTTTACAAGGGGGCGTAAGCGAGACTCAGTACTTC.

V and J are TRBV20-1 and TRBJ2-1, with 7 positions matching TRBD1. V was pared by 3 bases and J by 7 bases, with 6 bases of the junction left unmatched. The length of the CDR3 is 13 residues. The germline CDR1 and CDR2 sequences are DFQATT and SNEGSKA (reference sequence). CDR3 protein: CSASETGLNEQFF. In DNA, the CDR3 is TGCAGTGCTAGTGAGACAGGGCTGAATGAGCAGTTCTTC.

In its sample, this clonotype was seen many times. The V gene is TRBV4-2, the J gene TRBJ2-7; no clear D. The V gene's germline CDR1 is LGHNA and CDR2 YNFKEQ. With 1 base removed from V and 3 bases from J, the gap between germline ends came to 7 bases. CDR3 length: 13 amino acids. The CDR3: CASSQAFNYEQYF. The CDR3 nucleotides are TGTGCCAGCAGCCAAGCTTTTAACTACGAGCAGTACTTC.

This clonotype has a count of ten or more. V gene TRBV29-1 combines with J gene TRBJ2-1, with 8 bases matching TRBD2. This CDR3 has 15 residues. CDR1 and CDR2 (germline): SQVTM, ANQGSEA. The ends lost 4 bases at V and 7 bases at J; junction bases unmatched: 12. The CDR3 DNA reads TGCAGCGTTGCTCGGGAGGGCCGGCCCACAAATGAGCAGTTCTTC. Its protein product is CSVAREGRPTNEQFF.

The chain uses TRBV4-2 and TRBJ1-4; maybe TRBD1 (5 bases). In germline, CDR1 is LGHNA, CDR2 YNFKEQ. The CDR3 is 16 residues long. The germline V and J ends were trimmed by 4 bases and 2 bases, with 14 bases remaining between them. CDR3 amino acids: CASSRSAEGTNEKLFF. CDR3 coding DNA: TGTGCCAGCAGCCGGTCCGCCGAGGGGACTAATGAAAAACTGTTTTTT.

CDR3: CASSTVLAGGNNEQFF. The CDR3 nucleotides are TGTGCCAGCAGTACGGTACTAGCGGGGGGCAACAATGAGCAGTTCTTC. This chain uses TRBV6-6 with TRBJ2-1, with TRBD2 matching over 12 bases. Germline CDR1 is MNHNY and CDR2 is SVGAGI (reference sequence). Trimming at V came to 5 bases and at J to 5 bases, leaving 7 bases not matched to a gene. This CDR3 contains 16 residues.

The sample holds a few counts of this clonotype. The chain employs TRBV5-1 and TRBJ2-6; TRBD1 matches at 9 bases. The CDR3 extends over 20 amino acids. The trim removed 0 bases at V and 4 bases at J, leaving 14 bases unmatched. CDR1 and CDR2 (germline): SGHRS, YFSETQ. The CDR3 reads CASSLGDLRQGVRGANVLTF. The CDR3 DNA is TGCGCCAGCAGCTTGGGGGACCTGAGACAGGGGGTCAGAGGGGCCAACGTCCTGACTTTC.

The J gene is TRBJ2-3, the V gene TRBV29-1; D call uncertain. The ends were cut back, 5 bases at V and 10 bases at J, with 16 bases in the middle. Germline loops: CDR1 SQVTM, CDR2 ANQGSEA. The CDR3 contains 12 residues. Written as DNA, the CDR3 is TGCAGCGTTTCCCCTCCTCTCGATGCGCAGTATTTT. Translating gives CSVSPPLDAQYF.